The next 18 T cell receptor beta chains were all read from a single sample in a study of vaccination and CD4 T cells after COVID-19. No antigen has been assigned to these receptors. Treatment defined: roughly ten-day PBMC culture with coronavirus spike peptide pools or control peptides (ViraFEST assay). The Oncomine TCR Beta short-read assay sequenced DNA from cultured CD4+ T cells. In TCRdb, the PCR reads were re-called with MiXCR into one record per CDR3 protein. The sample includes about 9,000 distinct CDR3 sequences, 45% to 60% of them seen just once. Sequences were obtained from CD4+ T cells from blood, cultured in vitro. The receptors derive from a human donor who had recovered from COVID-19.

V is TRBV6-2 or TRBV6-3 and J is TRBJ2-3; TRBD1 might be the D (6 bases). The V gene lost 2 bases and the J gene lost 8 bases, with 14 bases spanning the gap. CDR1 and CDR2 from the germline V gene are MNHEY and SVGEGT. This CDR3 has 14 amino acids. In DNA, the CDR3 is TGTGCCAGCAGTTACACAGGGCCCACCGCTACGCAGTATTTT. Its protein product is CASSYTGPTATQYF.

The chain couples TRBV6-5 to TRBJ1-1; the D is unclear. Germline CDR1 is MNHEY and CDR2 is SVGAGI. The V end lost 0 bases, the J end lost 3 bases, and 8 bases lay between the germline ends. The CDR3 extends over 14 amino acids. DNA for the CDR3: TGTGCCAGCAGTTACTCACGACACTACACTGAAGCTTTCTTT. Residues: CASSYSRHYTEAFF.

The chain employs TRBV7-3 and TRBJ2-5; tentative D call: TRBD2 (6 bases). The V gene's germline CDR1 is SGHTA and CDR2 FQGTGA. The V and J ends lost 2 bases and 5 bases respectively, with 18 bases between them. The CDR3 runs to 16 residues. The CDR3 spells CASSLRGGALRETQYF. CDR3 nucleotide sequence: TGTGCCAGCAGCTTACGCGGAGGGGCCCTGAGGGAGACCCAGTACTTC. The entire variable domain, with the rest obtained from reference TRBV7-3 and TRBJ2-5, is as follows: GAGVSQTPSNKVTEKGKYVELRCDPISGHTALYWYRQSLGQGPEFLIYFQGTGAADDSGLPNDRFFAVRPEGSVSTLKIQRTERGDSAVYLCASSLRGGALRETQYFGPGTRLLVL.

The chain carries TRBV10-3 and TRBJ2-3, with a weak D call TRBD2 (5 bases). The CDR3 covers 13 residues. Trimming removed 10 bases at V and 6 bases at J, with 17 bases between. Looked up from germline, CDR1 is ENHRY and CDR2 is SYGVKD. Here the CDR3 reads CATGPGSTDTQYF. In nucleotides, the CDR3 is TGTGCCACCGGGCCGGGGTCAACGGATACGCAGTATTTT.

The V gene is TRBV19, the J gene TRBJ1-2; possibly TRBD1 for D (5 bases). Germline lookup yields CDR1 LNHDA and CDR2 SQIVND (reference sequence). The CDR3 runs to 13 residues. V lost 6 bases, J lost 2 bases, and 10 bases lay in between. The CDR3 is CASRKTENYGYTF. CDR3 DNA sequence: TGTGCCAGTAGGAAGACAGAGAACTATGGCTACACCTTC.

This chain joins TRBV10-1 and TRBJ1-1; possibly TRBD1 for D (6 bases). This CDR3 comprises 12 residues. Per germline, CDR1 WNHNN and CDR2 SYGVQD (reference sequence). V lost 5 bases and J lost 7, with 11 bases in between. This chain's CDR3 is CASSRQVGEAFF. The CDR3 DNA sequence: TGCGCCAGCAGTCGACAGGTGGGTGAAGCTTTCTTT.

The sample holds a few counts of this clonotype. The chain uses TRBV12-3 or TRBV12-4 and TRBJ2-7; 7 bases map to TRBD2. V dropped 6 bases and J dropped 0; count of bases not matched to a gene: 5. This CDR3 has 14 amino acids. The CDR3 sequence is CASSLERGSYEQYF. CDR3 nucleotides: TGTGCCAGCAGCCTGGAGCGGGGCTCCTACGAGCAGTACTTC.

A few counts support this clonotype. The chain joins TRBV9 to TRBJ1-2; the D is unclear. Trimming took 3 bases from V and 4 from J, leaving 16 bases between them. From germline, CDR1 is SGDLS and CDR2 YYNGEE. The CDR3 is 15 residues long. The CDR3 loop reads CASSGLRVPGYGYTF. The DNA for the CDR3 is TGTGCCAGCAGCGGACTCCGGGTCCCGGGCTATGGCTACACCTTC.

The chain couples TRBV24-1 to TRBJ2-1; 7 positions match TRBD2. This CDR3 region has 16 residues. The J segment lost 8 bases and the V segment lost 1 base, leaving 10 bases of the junction unmatched. Germline-derived CDR1 and CDR2 are KGHDR and SFDVKD. CDR3 nucleotides: TGTGCCACCAGTGATTTCAAGGCGGGGGTACTCTATGAGCAGTTCTTC. The encoded protein is CATSDFKAGVLYEQFF.

The V gene is TRBV6-1, the J gene TRBJ2-5, with 9 bases identical to TRBD2. J lost 4 bases, V lost 7 bases, and 7 bases had no gene match. Germline V CDR1 and CDR2: MNHNS, SASEGT. The CDR3 contains 14 residues. CDR3 residues: CASTLRGGRETQYF. CDR3 in DNA: TGTGCCAGCACCCTGCGGGGGGGTCGAGAGACCCAGTACTTC.

This clonotype counts as medium-sized. DNA of the CDR3: TGTGCCAGCAGTTTAGTCCGCAGGGTGTCCTACGAGCAGTACTTC. It encodes CASSLVRRVSYEQYF. The V call is TRBV12-3 or TRBV12-4, the J call TRBJ2-7, with D tentatively TRBD1 (5 bases). The CDR3 has 15 amino acids. V was shortened by 1 base and J by 1 base, with 11 bases between the two germline ends.

V gene TRBV19 combines with J gene TRBJ2-7; TRBD2 is a possible D gene (6 bases). The CDR3 consists of 17 residues. CDR1 and CDR2 from the germline V gene are LNHDA and SQIVND (reference sequence). The V gene lost 6 bases and the J gene lost 0 bases, with 21 bases spanning the gap. The CDR3 sequence: CASSPRGVGLNSYEQYF. For the CDR3, the DNA is TGTGCCAGTAGCCCTCGAGGGGTGGGACTCAACTCCTACGAGCAGTACTTC.

The table lists this clonotype with a few counts. The gene calls are TRBV6-1 and TRBJ1-1; D is unclear. This CDR3 contains 13 residues. The V gene's germline CDR1 is MNHNS and CDR2 SASEGT. Trimming took off 7 bases at V and 1 base at J, with 10 bases between the two ends. The CDR3 DNA sequence: TGTGCCAGCATTCCCCAGTGGAACACTGAAGCTTTCTTT. This encodes CASIPQWNTEAFF.

This clonotype was seen only a few times. The V call is TRBV5-1, the J call TRBJ1-1; 8 bases fit TRBD1. After removal of 3 bases from V and 4 bases from J, the junction contained 2 bases not matched to a gene. CDR1 SGHRS and CDR2 YFSETQ come from the germline V gene. The CDR3 extends over 13 amino acids. The CDR3 nucleotides are TGCGCCAGCAGCTCAACAGGGGGCACTGAAGCTTTCTTT. This gives the protein CASSSTGGTEAFF.

The rearrangement joins TRBV5-1 to TRBJ1-2; D remains unclear. The CDR3 is made up of 13 amino acids. V shed 0 bases and J shed 8 bases, with 11 bases lying between them. Germline V gene sequence: CDR1 SGHRS, CDR2 YFSETQ. The CDR3 loop reads CASSLEAARGYTF. In DNA form, the CDR3 reads TGCGCCAGCAGCTTGGAGGCGGCACGAGGCTACACCTTC.

The genes are TRBV7-9 and TRBJ2-5; no clear D. This CDR3 spans 12 amino acids. With 1 base removed from V and 4 bases from J, the gap between germline ends came to 4 bases. CDR1 is SEHNR and CDR2 is FQNEAQ in the germline V gene (reference sequence). The CDR3 nucleotides read TGTGCCAGCAGCTTAGGGCGAGAGACCCAGTACTTC. Encoded protein: CASSLGRETQYF.

This chain connects TRBV2 to TRBJ2-3, with D perhaps given as TRBD1 or TRBD2 (5 bases each). The length of the CDR3 is 15 residues. CDR1 is SNHLY and CDR2 is FYNNEI in the germline V gene. V was shortened by 4 bases and J by 0 bases, with 11 bases between the two germline ends. In DNA form, the CDR3 reads TGTGCCAGCAGTGGGGGACCGCCCAGCACAGATACGCAGTATTTT. Residues: CASSGGPPSTDTQYF.

The chain is built from TRBV20-1 and TRBJ1-1, with D uncertain. V lost 1 base to trimming and J lost 0 bases, with 12 bases between them. Germline CDR1 and CDR2: DFQATT and SNEGSKA (reference sequence). This CDR3 comprises 15 residues. The CDR3: CSARGITVMNTEAFF. CDR3 sequence (DNA): TGCAGTGCTAGAGGGATTACAGTTATGAACACTGAAGCTTTCTTT.